This paragraph covers one TCR beta chain sequence. The germline V gene encodes CDR1 DFQATT and CDR2 SNEGSKA (reference sequence). V lost 5 bases and J lost 0, with 15 bases in between. The CDR3 sequence is 15 residues long. The sample belongs to a study of response to subunit inactivated influenza vaccine. TCRdb processed the RT-PCR reads anew with MiXCR; each CDR3 protein has one entry. This table has more than 700,000 distinct CDR3 sequences, about 20% appearing once. Specimen: PBMCs from blood, collected more than 4 days after vaccination. This clonotype was obtained from a man in his forties or fifties who received an inactivated influenza vaccine. The chain links TRBV20-1 to TRBJ2-3, with a possible D match to TRBD2 (5 bases). The CDR3 nucleotides read TGCAGTGCTCACCGCCGGGGTACTAGCACAGATACGCAGTATTTT. Translated, it gives CSAHRRGTSTDTQYF.